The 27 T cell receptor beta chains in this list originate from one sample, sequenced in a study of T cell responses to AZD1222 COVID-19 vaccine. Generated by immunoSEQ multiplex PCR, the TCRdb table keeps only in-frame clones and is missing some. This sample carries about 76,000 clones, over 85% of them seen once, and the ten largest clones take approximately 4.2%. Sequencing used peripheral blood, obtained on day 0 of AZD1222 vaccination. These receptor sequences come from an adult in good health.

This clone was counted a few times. The CDR3 here is CASTYRTRTLSGANVLTF. CDR3 bases: TGTGCCAGCACCTACCGGACAAGGACCCTCTCTGGGGCCAACGTCCTGACTTTC. The chain carries TRBV5-4 and TRBJ2-6; TRBD1 is a possible D gene (5 bases). This CDR3 spans 18 amino acids. Per the germline V gene, CDR1 is SGHNT and CDR2 is YYREEE (reference sequence). Deletions cut 6 bases from V and 0 bases from J, with 19 bases between.

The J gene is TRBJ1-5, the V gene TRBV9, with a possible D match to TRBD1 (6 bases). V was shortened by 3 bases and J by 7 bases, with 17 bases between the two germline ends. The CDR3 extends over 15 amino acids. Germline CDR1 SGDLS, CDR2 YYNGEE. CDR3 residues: CASSADDMGAQPQHF. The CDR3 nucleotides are TGTGCCAGCAGCGCAGACGACATGGGGGCCCAGCCCCAGCATTTT.

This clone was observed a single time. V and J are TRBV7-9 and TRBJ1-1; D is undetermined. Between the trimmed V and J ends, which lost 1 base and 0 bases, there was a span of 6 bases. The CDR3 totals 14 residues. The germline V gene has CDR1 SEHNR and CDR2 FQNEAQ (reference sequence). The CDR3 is CASSLGRMNTEAFF. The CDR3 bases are TGTGCCAGCAGCTTAGGGCGGATGAACACTGAAGCTTTCTTT.

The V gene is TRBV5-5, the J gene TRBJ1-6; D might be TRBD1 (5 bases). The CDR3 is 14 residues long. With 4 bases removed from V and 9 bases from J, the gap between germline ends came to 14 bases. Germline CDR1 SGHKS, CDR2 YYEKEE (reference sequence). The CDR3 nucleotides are TGTGCCAGCAGCCGAGAGGGGATGGGTTCACCCCTCCACTTT. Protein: CASSREGMGSPLHF.

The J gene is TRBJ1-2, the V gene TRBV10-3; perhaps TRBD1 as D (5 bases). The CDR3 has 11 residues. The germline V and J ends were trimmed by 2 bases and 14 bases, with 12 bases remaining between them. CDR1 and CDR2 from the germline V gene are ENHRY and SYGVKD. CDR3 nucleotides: TGTGCCATCAGTGAGGGGCAGGGAGGGACCTTC. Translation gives CAISEGQGGTF.

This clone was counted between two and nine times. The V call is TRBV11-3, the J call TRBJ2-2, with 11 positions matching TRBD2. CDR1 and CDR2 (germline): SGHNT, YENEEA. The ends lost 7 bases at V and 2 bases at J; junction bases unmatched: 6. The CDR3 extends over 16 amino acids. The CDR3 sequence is CASIASGRPNTGELFF. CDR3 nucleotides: TGTGCCAGCATAGCTAGCGGGAGGCCCAACACCGGGGAGCTGTTTTTT.

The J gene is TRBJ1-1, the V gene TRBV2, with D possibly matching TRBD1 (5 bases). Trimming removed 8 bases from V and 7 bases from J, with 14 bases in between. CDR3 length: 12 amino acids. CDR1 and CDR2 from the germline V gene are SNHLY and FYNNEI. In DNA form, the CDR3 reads TGTGCCAGCCAAGACAGAGCCGATGAAGCTTTCTTT. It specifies CASQDRADEAFF. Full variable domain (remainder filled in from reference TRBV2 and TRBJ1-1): EPEVTQTPSHQVTQMGQEVILRCVPISNHLYFYWYRQILGQKVEFLVSFYNNEISEKSEIFDDQFSVERPDGSNFTLKIRSTKLEDSAMYFCASQDRADEAFFGQGTRLTVV.

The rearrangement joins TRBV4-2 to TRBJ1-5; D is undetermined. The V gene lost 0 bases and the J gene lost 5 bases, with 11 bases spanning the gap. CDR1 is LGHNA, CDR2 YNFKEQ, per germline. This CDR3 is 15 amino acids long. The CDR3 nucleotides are TGTGCCAGCAGCCAAGATGTAGGGCGGGATCAGCCCCAGCATTTT. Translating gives CASSQDVGRDQPQHF.

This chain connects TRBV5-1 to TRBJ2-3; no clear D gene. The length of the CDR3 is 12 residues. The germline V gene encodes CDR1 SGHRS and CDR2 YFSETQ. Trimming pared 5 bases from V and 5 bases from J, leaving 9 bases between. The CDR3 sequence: CASRVGRDTQYF. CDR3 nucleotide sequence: TGCGCCAGCAGAGTCGGAAGAGATACGCAGTATTTT. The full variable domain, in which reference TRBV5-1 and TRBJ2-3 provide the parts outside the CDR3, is KAGVTQTPRYLIKTRGQQVTLSCSPISGHRSVSWYQQTPGQGLQFLFEYFSETQRNKGNFPGRFSGRQFSNSRSEMNVSTLELGDSALYLCASRVGRDTQYFGPGTRLTVL.

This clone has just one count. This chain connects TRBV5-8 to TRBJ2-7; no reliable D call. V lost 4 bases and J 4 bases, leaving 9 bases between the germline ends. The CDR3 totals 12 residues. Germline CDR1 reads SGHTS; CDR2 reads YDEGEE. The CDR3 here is CASSIDKYEQYF. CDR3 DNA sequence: TGTGCCAGCAGCATCGACAAGTACGAGCAGTACTTC.

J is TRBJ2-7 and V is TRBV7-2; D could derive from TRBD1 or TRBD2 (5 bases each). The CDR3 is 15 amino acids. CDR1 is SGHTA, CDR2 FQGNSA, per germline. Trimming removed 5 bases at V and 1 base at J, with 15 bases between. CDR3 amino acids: CASSASGTRSYEQYF. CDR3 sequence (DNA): TGTGCCAGCAGCGCCTCCGGGACCCGTTCCTACGAGCAGTACTTC. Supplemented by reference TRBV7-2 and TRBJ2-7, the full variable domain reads GAGVSQSPSNKVTEKGKDVELRCDPISGHTALYWYRQSLGQGLEFLIYFQGNSAPDKSGLPSDRFSAERTGGSVSTLTIQRTQQEDSAVYLCASSASGTRSYEQYFGPGTRLTVT.

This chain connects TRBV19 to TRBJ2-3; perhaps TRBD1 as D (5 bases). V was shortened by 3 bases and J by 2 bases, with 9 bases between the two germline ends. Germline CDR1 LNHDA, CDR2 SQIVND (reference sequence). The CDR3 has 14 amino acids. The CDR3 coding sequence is TGTGCCAGTAGTATCCAGGGCCACACAGATACGCAGTATTTT. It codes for CASSIQGHTDTQYF.

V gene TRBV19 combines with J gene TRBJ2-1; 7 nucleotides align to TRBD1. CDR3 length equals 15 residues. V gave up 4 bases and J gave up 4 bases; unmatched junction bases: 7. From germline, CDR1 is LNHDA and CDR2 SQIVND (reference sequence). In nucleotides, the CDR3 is TGTGCCAGTAGTAGACTCGGGACAGATTACAATGAGCAGTTCTTC. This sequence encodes CASSRLGTDYNEQFF. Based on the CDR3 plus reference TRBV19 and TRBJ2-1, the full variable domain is DGGITQSPKYLFRKEGQNVTLSCEQNLNHDAMYWYRQDPGQGLRLIYYSQIVNDFQKGDIAEGYSVSREKKESFPLTVTSAQKNPTAFYLCASSRLGTDYNEQFFGPGTRLTVL.

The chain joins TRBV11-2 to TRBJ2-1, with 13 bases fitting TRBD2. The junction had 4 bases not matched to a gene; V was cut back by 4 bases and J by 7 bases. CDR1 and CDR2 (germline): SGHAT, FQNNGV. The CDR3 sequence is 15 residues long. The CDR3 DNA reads TGTGCCAGCAGCTGGACTAGCGGGGGATCAAATGAGCAGTTCTTC. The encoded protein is CASSWTSGGSNEQFF.

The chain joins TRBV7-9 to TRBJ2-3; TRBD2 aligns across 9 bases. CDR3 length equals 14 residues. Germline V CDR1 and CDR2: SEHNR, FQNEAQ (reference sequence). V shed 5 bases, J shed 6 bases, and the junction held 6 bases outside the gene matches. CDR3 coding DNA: TGTGCCAGCAGCCCGGGACTAGCATCGGATACGCAGTATTTT. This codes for CASSPGLASDTQYF.

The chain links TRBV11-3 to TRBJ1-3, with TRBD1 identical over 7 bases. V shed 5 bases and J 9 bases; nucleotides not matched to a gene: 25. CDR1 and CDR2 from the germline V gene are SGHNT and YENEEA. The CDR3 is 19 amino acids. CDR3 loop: CASSALIYDEGGRRGTIYF. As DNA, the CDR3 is TGTGCCAGCAGCGCCCTTATTTATGATGAAGGGGGCCGTCGCGGCACCATATATTTT.

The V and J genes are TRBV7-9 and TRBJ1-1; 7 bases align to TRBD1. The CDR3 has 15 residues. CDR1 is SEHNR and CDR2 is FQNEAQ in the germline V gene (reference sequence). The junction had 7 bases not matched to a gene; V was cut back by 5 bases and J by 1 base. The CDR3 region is CASSARTGRNTEAFF. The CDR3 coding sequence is TGTGCCAGCAGCGCGCGGACAGGTCGGAACACTGAAGCTTTCTTT. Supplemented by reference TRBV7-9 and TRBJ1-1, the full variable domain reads DTGVSQNPRHKITKRGQNVTFRCDPISEHNRLYWYRQTLGQGPEFLTYFQNEAQLEKSRLLSDRFSAERPKGSFSTLEIQRTEQGDSAMYLCASSARTGRNTEAFFGQGTRLTVV.

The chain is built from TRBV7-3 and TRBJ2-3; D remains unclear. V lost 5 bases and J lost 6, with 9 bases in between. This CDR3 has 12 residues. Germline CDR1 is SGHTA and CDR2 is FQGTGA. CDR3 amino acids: CASSRRGDTQYF. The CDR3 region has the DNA TGTGCCAGCAGCCGGCGTGGGGATACGCAGTATTTT.

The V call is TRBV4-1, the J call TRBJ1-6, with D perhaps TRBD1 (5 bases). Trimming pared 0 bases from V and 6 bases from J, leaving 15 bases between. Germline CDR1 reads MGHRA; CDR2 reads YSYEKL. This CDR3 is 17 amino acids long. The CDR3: CASSQDLRGGFNSPLHF. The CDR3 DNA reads TGCGCCAGCAGCCAAGATCTGCGGGGGGGGTTTAATTCACCCCTCCACTTT.

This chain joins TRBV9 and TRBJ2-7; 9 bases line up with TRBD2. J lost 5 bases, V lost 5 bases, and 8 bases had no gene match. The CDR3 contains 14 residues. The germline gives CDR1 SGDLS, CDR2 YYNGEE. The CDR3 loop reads CASSYSGRGDEQYF. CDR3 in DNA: TGTGCCAGCAGTTATAGCGGGAGAGGCGACGAGCAGTACTTC.

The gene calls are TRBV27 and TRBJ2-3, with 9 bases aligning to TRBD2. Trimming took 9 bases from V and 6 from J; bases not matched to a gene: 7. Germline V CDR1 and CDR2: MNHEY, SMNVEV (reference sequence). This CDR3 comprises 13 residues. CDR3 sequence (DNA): TGTGCCAGTCGGGTAGCGGGAGCGGATACGCAGTATTTT. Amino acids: CASRVAGADTQYF.

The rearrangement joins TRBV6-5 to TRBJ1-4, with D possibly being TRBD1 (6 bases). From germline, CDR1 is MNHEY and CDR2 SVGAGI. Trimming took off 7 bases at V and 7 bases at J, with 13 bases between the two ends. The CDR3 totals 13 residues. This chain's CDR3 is CASTSGVSEKLFF. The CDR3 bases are TGTGCCAGCACCTCAGGGGTCAGTGAAAAACTGTTTTTT.

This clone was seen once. CDR3 region: CSVWTSGGHGNEQFF. The CDR3 nucleotides are TGCAGCGTTTGGACTAGCGGGGGCCACGGCAATGAGCAGTTCTTC. This chain uses TRBV29-1 with TRBJ2-1; 13 bases agree with TRBD2. CDR1 and CDR2 (germline): SQVTM, ANQGSEA. CDR3 length equals 15 residues. Trimming took 5 bases from V and 6 from J; bases not matched to a gene: 7.

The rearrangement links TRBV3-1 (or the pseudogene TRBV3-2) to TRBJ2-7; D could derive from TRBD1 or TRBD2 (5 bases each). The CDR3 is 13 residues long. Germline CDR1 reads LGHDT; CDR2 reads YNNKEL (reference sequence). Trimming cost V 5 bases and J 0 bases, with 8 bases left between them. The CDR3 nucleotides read TGTGCCAGCAGCGCGAGGGGCTCCTACGAGCAGTACTTC. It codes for CASSARGSYEQYF.

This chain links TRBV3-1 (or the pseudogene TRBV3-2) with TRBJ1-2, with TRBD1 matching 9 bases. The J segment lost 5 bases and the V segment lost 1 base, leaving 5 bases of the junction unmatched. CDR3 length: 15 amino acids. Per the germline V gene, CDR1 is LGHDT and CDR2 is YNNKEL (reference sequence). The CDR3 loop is CASSQGTGVGYGYTF. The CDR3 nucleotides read TGTGCCAGCAGCCAAGGGACAGGGGTAGGATATGGCTACACCTTC.

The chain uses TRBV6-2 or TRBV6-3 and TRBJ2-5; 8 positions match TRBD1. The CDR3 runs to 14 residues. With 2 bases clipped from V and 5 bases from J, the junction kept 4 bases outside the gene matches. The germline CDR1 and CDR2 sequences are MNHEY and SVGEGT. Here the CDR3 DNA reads TGTGCCAGCAGTTACCTTCAGGGGGCTGAGACCCAGTACTTC. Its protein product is CASSYLQGAETQYF.

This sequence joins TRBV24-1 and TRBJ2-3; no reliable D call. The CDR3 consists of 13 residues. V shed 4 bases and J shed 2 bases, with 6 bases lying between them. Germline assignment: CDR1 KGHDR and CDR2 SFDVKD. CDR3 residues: CATSELNTDTQYF. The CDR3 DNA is TGTGCCACCAGTGAGCTAAACACAGATACGCAGTATTTT.